A single sample is the source of the 27 T cell receptor beta chains below, sequenced in a study of blood T cell repertoires in COVID-19. Here immunoSEQ multiplex PCR was the method, and the copy in TCRdb shows in-frame clones only, minus some. The sample shows hundreds of thousands of clones, more than 70% of them seen only once. Sequenced sample: peripheral blood. The origin of the receptors is a woman aged 25 to 39 who had recovered from COVID-19.

This chain links TRBV19 with TRBJ2-1, with 12 nucleotides matching TRBD2. CDR1 and CDR2 from the germline V gene are LNHDA and SQIVND (reference sequence). The CDR3 loop spans 18 amino acids. J was trimmed by 1 base and V by 3 bases; bases with no gene match: 7. CDR3 residues: CASSISSSGGASYNEQFF. The DNA of the CDR3 is TGTGCCAGTAGTATTTCGTCTAGCGGGGGGGCTTCCTACAATGAGCAGTTCTTC. Complete variable domain (other parts from reference TRBV19 and TRBJ2-1): DGGITQSPKYLFRKEGQNVTLSCEQNLNHDAMYWYRQDPGQGLRLIYYSQIVNDFQKGDIAEGYSVSREKKESFPLTVTSAQKNPTAFYLCASSISSSGGASYNEQFFGPGTRLTVL.

The V gene is TRBV6-2 or TRBV6-3, the J gene TRBJ1-6; D not certain. The CDR3 is 12 amino acids. Trimming shortened V by 2 bases and J by 8 bases, and 4 bases separated the two germline ends. Germline V gives CDR1 MNHEY, CDR2 SVGEGT. CDR3 DNA sequence: TGTGCCAGCAGTTACCAGGATTCACCCCTCCACTTT. It yields the protein CASSYQDSPLHF.

The chain links TRBV6-6 to TRBJ2-4; 8 bases are shared with TRBD1. CDR3 length: 14 residues. Losses at the gene ends were 6 bases for V and 5 bases for J; bases not matched to a gene: 6. Germline V CDR1 and CDR2: MNHNY, SVGAGI (reference sequence). CDR3 bases: TGTGCCAGCAGCCAGGGGGCGTTTGAAAACATTCAGTACTTC. Encoded protein: CASSQGAFENIQYF.

The CDR3 coding sequence is TGTGCCAGCATAGCACTGAACACTGAAGCTTTCTTT. Translating it yields CASIALNTEAFF. This chain joins TRBV2 and TRBJ1-1, with D unresolved. With 7 bases removed from V and 0 bases from J, the gap between germline ends came to 6 bases. The CDR3 has 12 amino acids. Germline loops: CDR1 SNHLY, CDR2 FYNNEI.

The V gene is TRBV5-4, the J gene TRBJ2-3; 7 nucleotides align to TRBD1. Germline V gene sequence: CDR1 SGHNT, CDR2 YYREEE (reference sequence). The CDR3 has 16 residues. Unmatched junction bases numbered 9, after V lost 5 bases and J lost 0 bases. Written as DNA, the CDR3 is TGTGCCAGCAGTGCGAGGGACAGCGTTAGCACAGATACGCAGTATTTT. Its translation is CASSARDSVSTDTQYF.

The CDR3 loop reads CASSQDRISGPTRETQYF. In nucleotides, the CDR3 is TGCGCCAGCAGCCAAGATCGGATTAGCGGACCTACGCGGGAGACCCAGTACTTC. The chain couples TRBV4-3 to TRBJ2-5, with D possibly being TRBD2 (6 bases). V was cut by 0 bases and J by 5 bases, with 22 bases left in between. CDR3 length: 18 residues. Germline V gene lookup returns CDR1 LGHNA and CDR2 YSLEER.

The rearrangement joins TRBV7-3 to TRBJ2-3; 13 bases fit TRBD2. This CDR3 has 15 residues. Germline CDR1 SGHTA, CDR2 FQGTGA. J lost 5 bases, V lost 4 bases, and 3 bases had no gene match. CDR3 bases: TGTGCCAGCAGCTCCCGACTAGCGGGGGGAGATACGCAGTATTTT. Amino acid sequence: CASSSRLAGGDTQYF.

This sequence joins TRBV7-3 and TRBJ2-1; D is possibly TRBD2 (6 bases). CDR3 size: 15 residues. Germline CDR1 is SGHTA and CDR2 is FQGTGA. The V and J ends lost 4 bases and 7 bases respectively, with 17 bases between them. DNA of the CDR3: TGTGCCAGCAGCTCCGGGGGAACTACGGAAAATGAGCAGTTCTTC. Translation gives CASSSGGTTENEQFF.

V is TRBV6-6 and J is TRBJ1-5; the D gene is possibly TRBD1 (5 bases). V was clipped by 6 bases and J by 0 bases, with 12 bases between them. The CDR3 loop spans 15 amino acids. In germline, CDR1 is MNHNY, CDR2 SVGAGI (reference sequence). The DNA of the CDR3 is TGTGCCAGCAGGCCTCAGGGATATAGCAATCAGCCCCAGCATTTT. It yields the protein CASRPQGYSNQPQHF.

The gene calls are TRBV2 and TRBJ1-5, with 7 bases identical to TRBD1. V lost 6 bases to trimming and J lost 0 bases; unmatched junction nucleotides: 8. The CDR3 length is 16 residues. Per the germline V gene, CDR1 is SNHLY and CDR2 is FYNNEI. CDR3 region: CASRLDRALSNQPQHF. The CDR3 nucleotides are TGTGCCAGCAGGCTAGACAGGGCCCTTAGCAATCAGCCCCAGCATTTT.

The rearrangement joins TRBV30 to TRBJ2-7; D may be TRBD2 (7 bases). Germline V gives CDR1 GTSNPN, CDR2 SVGIG (reference sequence). V lost 3 bases and J lost 3, with 15 bases in between. There are 14 residues in the CDR3. The CDR3 DNA reads as TGTGCCTGGAGGAGGGGAGGGGGAATCTACGAGCAGTACTTC. Translated, it gives CAWRRGGGIYEQYF.

This rearrangement joins TRBV3-1 (or the pseudogene TRBV3-2) to TRBJ1-2; 8 bases align to TRBD1. CDR3 size: 15 residues. Germline-derived CDR1 and CDR2 are LGHDT and YNNKEL (reference sequence). After removal of 1 base from V and 3 bases from J, the junction contained 4 bases not matched to a gene. CDR3 in DNA: TGTGCCAGCAGCCAAGCTTCAGGGGGCTACTATGGCTACACCTTC. Its translation is CASSQASGGYYGYTF.

CDR3 loop: CASSPSGGTGTDTQYF. The CDR3 nucleotides are TGTGCCAGCAGCCCTAGCGGGGGGACTGGCACAGATACGCAGTATTTT. The chain joins TRBV5-4 to TRBJ2-3, with TRBD2 identical over 11 bases. Germline V gene data show CDR1 as SGHNT and CDR2 as YYREEE (reference sequence). V trimming: 4 bases; J trimming: 1 base; junction bases outside the gene matches: 5. There are 16 residues in the CDR3.

The gene calls are TRBV14 and TRBJ2-7; TRBD2 matches 9 bases. The CDR3 runs to 15 residues. Germline loops: CDR1 SGHDN, CDR2 FVKESK. J lost 3 bases, V lost 0 bases, and 3 bases had no gene match. The CDR3 nucleotides are TGTGCCAGCAGCCAAGATCCTAGCGGGGTCTACGAGCAGTACTTC. Amino acids: CASSQDPSGVYEQYF.

V gene TRBV19 combines with J gene TRBJ1-1; no clear D. This CDR3 has 14 residues. V shed 5 bases and J shed 7 bases, with 17 bases lying between them. Germline V CDR1 and CDR2: LNHDA, SQIVND (reference sequence). The DNA for the CDR3 is TGTGCCAGTAGTGATCGACCGAGGCCGGGTGAAGCTTTCTTT. Its translation is CASSDRPRPGEAFF.

V usage is TRBV7-9 and J usage is TRBJ2-1, with TRBD2 matching over 11 bases. The germline V gene has CDR1 SEHNR and CDR2 FQNEAQ (reference sequence). The CDR3 runs to 15 residues. Trimming took 4 bases from V and 4 from J; bases not matched to a gene: 3. The chain's CDR3 is CASSSTSGAYNEQFF. The CDR3 nucleotides are TGTGCCAGCAGCTCGACTAGCGGGGCTTACAATGAGCAGTTCTTC. Using reference TRBV7-9 and TRBJ2-1 for the parts outside the CDR3, the full variable domain is DTGVSQNPRHKITKRGQNVTFRCDPISEHNRLYWYRQTLGQGPEFLTYFQNEAQLEKSRLLSDRFSAERPKGSFSTLEIQRTEQGDSAMYLCASSSTSGAYNEQFFGPGTRLTVL.

The chain recombines TRBV28 with TRBJ2-7; 9 nucleotides align to TRBD1. CDR1 and CDR2 from the germline V gene are MDHEN and SYDVKM. The CDR3 contains 15 residues. The ends lost 6 bases at V and 1 base at J; junction bases unmatched: 7. This CDR3 reads CASRVPGQGSYEQYF. As DNA, the CDR3 is TGTGCCAGCAGGGTTCCGGGACAGGGTTCCTACGAGCAGTACTTC. The full variable domain, in which reference TRBV28 and TRBJ2-7 provide the parts outside the CDR3, is DVKVTQSSRYLVKRTGEKVFLECVQDMDHENMFWYRQDPGLGLRLIYFSYDVKMKEKGDIPEGYSVSREKKERFSLILESASTNQTSMYLCASRVPGQGSYEQYFGPGTRLTVT.

V and J are TRBV2 and TRBJ2-7; 8 bases align to TRBD1. Germline V gives CDR1 SNHLY, CDR2 FYNNEI. This CDR3 is built from 14 residues. The V and J ends lost 7 bases and 3 bases, in that order; junction bases with no gene match: 8. The CDR3 DNA is TGTGCCAGCAACCCCGCTACAGGGGGCTACGAGCAGTACTTC. It is translated as CASNPATGGYEQYF.

The chain couples TRBV6-5 to TRBJ2-5, with D possibly TRBD1 on 5 matching bases. The germline V gene has CDR1 MNHEY and CDR2 SVGAGI. The V end lost 6 bases, the J end lost 0 bases, and 8 bases lay between the germline ends. The CDR3 length is 13 residues. The CDR3 coding sequence is TGTGCCAGCAGAACAGGAAACCAAGAGACCCAGTACTTC. It encodes CASRTGNQETQYF.

The rearrangement uses TRBV19 and TRBJ1-2; TRBD1 matches at 8 bases. The CDR3 is 16 residues long. J gave up 6 bases and V 5 bases, and 14 bases lay outside the gene matches. The germline gives CDR1 LNHDA, CDR2 SQIVND (reference sequence). The CDR3 bases are TGTGCCAGTAGTTCCCGAGGCAGGGGGCGCGGGGATGGCTACACCTTC. Translating it yields CASSSRGRGRGDGYTF.

This chain joins TRBV19 and TRBJ1-2, with D possibly matching TRBD1 (5 bases). Looked up from germline, CDR1 is LNHDA and CDR2 is SQIVND (reference sequence). This CDR3 region has 14 residues. Trimming took off 8 bases at V and 0 bases at J, with 13 bases between the two ends. CDR3: CASSKGPANYGYTF. The CDR3, as DNA: TGTGCCAGTTCCAAGGGGCCAGCTAACTATGGCTACACCTTC.

This clone was counted a single time. The chain recombines TRBV27 with TRBJ1-3, with 8 bases aligning to TRBD1. V trimming: 5 bases; J trimming: 3 bases; junction bases outside the gene matches: 9. The germline CDR1 and CDR2 sequences are MNHEY and SMNVEV (reference sequence). The CDR3 has 16 amino acids. The CDR3 is CASSNNHRGDGNTIYF. The CDR3 DNA reads as TGTGCCAGCAGTAACAATCACAGGGGGGATGGAAACACCATATATTTT.

This chain links TRBV5-1 with TRBJ1-6, with 8 bases fitting TRBD1. CDR1 and CDR2 from the germline V gene are SGHRS and YFSETQ. The CDR3 loop spans 14 amino acids. V lost 2 bases to trimming and J lost 13 bases; unmatched junction nucleotides: 8. The CDR3 protein is CASSLRQGLGPLHF. The DNA for the CDR3 is TGCGCCAGCAGCTTAAGACAGGGGTTGGGCCCCCTCCACTTT.

The chain is built from TRBV2 and TRBJ2-1; TRBD2 agrees at 10 bases. Germline V gives CDR1 SNHLY, CDR2 FYNNEI. This CDR3 is 14 amino acids long. J lost 8 bases, V lost 7 bases, and 8 bases had no gene match. CDR3 sequence (DNA): TGTGCCAGCAAGGGACTAGCGATTTCGGATGAGCAGTTCTTC. Amino acids: CASKGLAISDEQFF.

The rearrangement joins TRBV19 to TRBJ1-2, with TRBD1 identical over 7 bases. Unmatched junction bases numbered 11, after V lost 9 bases and J lost 7 bases. The germline gives CDR1 LNHDA, CDR2 SQIVND (reference sequence). This CDR3 spans 13 amino acids. CDR3: CASEKQGSVGYTF. As DNA, the CDR3 is TGTGCCAGCGAGAAACAGGGGTCGGTTGGCTACACCTTC.

The V gene is TRBV2, the J gene TRBJ2-5; D remains unclear. V gave up 2 bases and J gave up 4 bases, with 11 bases separating them. Germline CDR1 reads SNHLY; CDR2 reads FYNNEI. This CDR3 is 14 amino acids long. The CDR3 region is CASSEFLEGETQYF. CDR3 bases: TGTGCCAGCAGTGAATTTCTAGAAGGAGAGACCCAGTACTTC.

The CDR3 bases are TGTGCCAGCAGCCGTCAATCCGGGGAGCTGTTTTTT. This encodes CASSRQSGELFF. The V call is TRBV7-8, the J call TRBJ2-2; D ambiguous. Germline V lookup: CDR1 SGHVS, CDR2 FQNEAQ. The V and J ends lost 5 bases and 6 bases respectively, with 7 bases between them. This CDR3 comprises 12 residues. Full variable domain (missing parts from reference TRBV7-8 and TRBJ2-2): GAGVSQSPRYKVAKRGQDVALRCDPISGHVSLFWYQQALGQGPEFLTYFQNEAQLDKSGLPSDRFFAERPEGSVSTLKIQRTQQEDSAVYLCASSRQSGELFFGEGSRLTVL.